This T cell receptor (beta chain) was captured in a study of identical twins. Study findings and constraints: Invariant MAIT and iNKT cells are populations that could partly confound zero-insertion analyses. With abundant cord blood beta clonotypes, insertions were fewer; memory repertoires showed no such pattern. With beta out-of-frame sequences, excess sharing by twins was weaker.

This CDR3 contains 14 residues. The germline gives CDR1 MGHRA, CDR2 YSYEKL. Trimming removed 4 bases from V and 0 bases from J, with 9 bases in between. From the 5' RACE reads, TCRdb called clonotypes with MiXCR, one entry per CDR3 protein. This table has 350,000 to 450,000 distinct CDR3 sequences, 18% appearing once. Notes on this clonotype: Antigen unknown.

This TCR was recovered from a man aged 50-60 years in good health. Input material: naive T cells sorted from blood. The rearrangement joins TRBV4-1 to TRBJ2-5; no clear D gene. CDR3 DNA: TGCGCCAGCAGCCCATACCGGGACCAAGAGACCCAGTACTTC. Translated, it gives CASSPYRDQETQYF.